Listed below are T cell receptor beta chains from one sample, sequenced in a study of shared clonotypes between healthy human individuals. Here immunoSEQ multiplex PCR was the method, and the copy in TCRdb shows in-frame clones only, minus some. The sample has around 600,000 clones; 90% to 95% are singletons. The specimen sequenced was naive CD8+ T cells sorted from blood. These receptors were obtained from a woman under 40 in good health. CDR3s include the opening cysteine and the closing phenylalanine or tryptophan. The D gene is left open where the match is weak. The size entry is marked missing in some rows and otherwise reads once, few, many or a size class.

j_gene	d_gene	v_gene	abundance	CDR3nt	CDR3aa
TRBJ2-7	.	TRBV11-2	.	TGTGCCAGCAGCTTAGTGGGCGGAGACTACGAGCAGTACTTC	CASSLVGGDYEQYF
TRBJ2-7	.	TRBV7-9	.	TGTGCCCCGGGGGTTTACGAGCAGTACTTC	CAPGVYEQYF
TRBJ2-7	.	TRBV29-1	.	TGCAGCGTGGCCGACAACTACGAGCAGTACTTC	CSVADNYEQYF
TRBJ1-1	.	TRBV29-1	.	TGCAGCGTTGAATGCCCGGCGCCTCGGGAGAACACTGAAGCTTTCTTT	CSVECPAPRENTEAFF
TRBJ2-7	TRBD2	TRBV5-4	few	TGTGCCAGCAGTAGCGGGGCCGAGCAGTACTTC	CASSSGAEQYF
TRBJ2-5	.	TRBV28	.	TGTGCCAGCAGTTTTGAGGGGGGGTACCAAGAGACCCAGTACTTC	CASSFEGGYQETQYF
TRBJ1-5	.	TRBV27	.	TGTGCCAGCAGTTCGTACCCAGGGAGCAATCAGCCCCAGCATTTT	CASSSYPGSNQPQHF
TRBJ2-7	.	TRBV7-9	.	TGTGCCAGCAGCTCCTCGGGCCTGATCTACGAGCAGTACTTC	CASSSSGLIYEQYF
TRBJ2-5	TRBD1	TRBV9	.	TGTGCCAGCAGCCCAACGGGACAGGGGGGCGAGACCCAGTACTTC	CASSPTGQGGETQYF
TRBJ1-1	.	TRBV21-1	once	TGTGCCAGCAGCGAGGGGGCCCCAACCGGGACAGAGAACACTGAAGCTTTCTTT	CASSEGAPTGTENTEAFF
TRBJ1-1	.	TRBV13	once	TGTGCCAGCAACCATTTAGTCGGCAGTGAAAACACTGAAGCTTTCTTT	CASNHLVGSENTEAFF
TRBJ2-2	.	TRBV4-1	.	TGCGCCAGCAGCCAAGAGGGCCTGCTCGGGGAGCTGTTTTTT	CASSQEGLLGELFF
TRBJ1-1	.	TRBV28	.	TGTGCCAGCAGTTTATGGGGGAACACTGAAGCTTTCTTT	CASSLWGNTEAFF
TRBJ2-1	.	TRBV19	.	TGTGCCAGTAGTATAGCTACTAGCATCAATGAGCAGTTCTTC	CASSIATSINEQFF
TRBJ2-2	TRBD2	TRBV9	.	TGTGCCAGCAGCGTATTCGGACTAGCGGTCCCCACCGGGGAGCTGTTTTTT	CASSVFGLAVPTGELFF
TRBJ2-1	TRBD2	TRBV7-9	.	TGTGCCAGCAGCCCGAGCGGGGTGGACAATGAGCAGTTCTTC	CASSPSGVDNEQFF
TRBJ1-2	TRBD1	TRBV28	.	TGTGCCAGCAGTTTATTGGGACAGGGGGTTAACTATGGCTACACCTTC	CASSLLGQGVNYGYTF
TRBJ2-2	TRBD1	TRBV28	.	TGTGCCAGCAGTGTAACAGGGGGTAGTGGGACCGGGGAGCTGTTTTTT	CASSVTGGSGTGELFF
TRBJ2-7	TRBD1	TRBV6-1	.	TGTGCCAGCAAGATGACAGGGACCCTTACCTACGAGCAGTACTTC	CASKMTGTLTYEQYF
TRBJ1-1	TRBD1	TRBV5-6	.	TGTGCCAGCAGCCTTGACAGGGGTTGGACTGAAGCTTTCTTT	CASSLDRGWTEAFF
TRBJ2-7	.	TRBV7-7	.	TGTGCCAGCAGCCTCGACATGACCTACGAGCAGTACTTC	CASSLDMTYEQYF
TRBJ2-2	TRBD2	TRBV19	.	TGTGCCAGTAGTCCTAGCGGGAGAGCTGACACCAGGGAGCTGTTTTTT	CASSPSGRADTRELFF
TRBJ2-1	TRBD2	TRBV28	.	TGTGCCAGCAGTTCACTAGCGGGAGTTTACAATGAGCAGTTCTTC	CASSSLAGVYNEQFF
TRBJ2-7	TRBD2	TRBV27	.	TGTGCCAGCAGCATGGGACTAGCGGGAACCTACGAGCAGTACTTC	CASSMGLAGTYEQYF
TRBJ2-1	.	TRBV27	.	TGTGCCAGCAGCCCCACTTGGGGGTCCTACAATGAGCAGTTCTTC	CASSPTWGSYNEQFF
TRBJ2-7	.	TRBV28	.	TGTGCCAGCAGTTTAGCCAGGAAGGTTTACGAGCAGTACTTC	CASSLARKVYEQYF
TRBJ2-7	.	TRBV19	.	TGTGCCAGTACCCCCGGCGGCGCCGCCTACGAGCAGTACTTC	CASTPGGAAYEQYF
TRBJ1-5	.	TRBV15	.	TGTGCCACCAGCACGGCAGGCAATCAGCCCCAGCATTTT	CATSTAGNQPQHF
TRBJ1-2	.	TRBV19	once	TGTGCCAGTAGTTTCGGCGGTACCTATGGCTACACCTTC	CASSFGGTYGYTF
TRBJ2-2	TRBD2	TRBV27	.	TGTGCCAGCAGCCGGACTAGCGGGTACCGTTCGAACACCGGGGAGCTGTTTTTT	CASSRTSGYRSNTGELFF
TRBJ2-3	.	TRBV6-1	.	TGTGCCAGCCGGCATGGAGGTCCAGGGGATACGCAGTATTTT	CASRHGGPGDTQYF
TRBJ1-2	.	TRBV28	.	TGTGCCAGCAGTTCCCGTCAGGGACGATTACGCTACACCTTC	CASSSRQGRLRYTF
TRBJ1-1	.	TRBV7-2	.	TGTGCCAGCAGCGGGCTGGGAGGAAACACTGAAGCTTTCTTT	CASSGLGGNTEAFF
TRBJ2-2	TRBD1	TRBV5-4	.	TGTGCCAGCAGCGCCTACAGGGGTTTTAACACCGGGGAGCTGTTTTTT	CASSAYRGFNTGELFF
TRBJ1-2	.	TRBV29-1	.	TGCAGCGTTGAAGAAGACAGACTCTATGGCTACACCTTC	CSVEEDRLYGYTF
TRBJ2-5	.	TRBV28	.	TGTGCCAGCAGTTTACAGAATTGGGAGACCCAGTACTTC	CASSLQNWETQYF
TRBJ2-7	.	TRBV19	.	TGTGCCAGTAGTATCACACTTTCCTACGAGCAGTACTTC	CASSITLSYEQYF
TRBJ1-4	.	TRBV19	.	TGTGCCAGTAGTTGGGAGGGCGAAAAACTGTTTTTT	CASSWEGEKLFF
TRBJ2-5	.	TRBV5-1	.	TGCGCCAGCAGAGGGGATCTAGGTCCCCAAGAGACCCAGTACTTC	CASRGDLGPQETQYF
TRBJ2-1	TRBD2	TRBV4-1	.	TGCGCCAGCAGCTACCGGAGCGGGACTAACCACAATGAGCAGTTCTTC	CASSYRSGTNHNEQFF
TRBJ1-1	TRBD1	TRBV9	.	TGTGCCAGCGCGGAGACAGGGGGCGCTGGGGACACTGAAGCTTTCTTT	CASAETGGAGDTEAFF
TRBJ2-5	.	TRBV7-6	.	TGTGCCAGCAGCCTCCTGATGGAGAAGGAGACCCAGTACTTC	CASSLLMEKETQYF
TRBJ2-7	TRBD2	TRBV2	.	TGTGCCAGCAGCGGGACTAGCGGGAGCCACGAGCAGTACTTC	CASSGTSGSHEQYF
TRBJ2-7	.	TRBV5-4	.	TGTGCCAGTCAGGGGGGCCGCTCCTACGAGCAGTACTTC	CASQGGRSYEQYF
TRBJ2-5	.	TRBV7-8	.	TGTGCCAGCAGCTTAGAAGTGGAAGGGGGTGGCGGACGGGGAGACCAAGAGACCCAGTACTTC	CASSLEVEGGGGRGDQETQYF
TRBJ2-1	.	TRBV6-4	.	TGTGCCAGCAGTGACTTCGTTAGAAATGAGCAGTTCTTC	CASSDFVRNEQFF
TRBJ1-1	TRBD1	TRBV9	.	TGTGCCAGCAGCCCGAGACAGGGTATGAACACTGAAGCTTTCTTT	CASSPRQGMNTEAFF
TRBJ2-7	.	TRBV29-1	.	TGCAGCGTTGAAGCCCCCGCAGGGAGTGGCTACGAGCAGTACTTC	CSVEAPAGSGYEQYF
TRBJ2-7	.	TRBV7-9	.	TGTACCAGCAGCCTAGGGCCCGAGCAGTACTTC	CTSSLGPEQYF
TRBJ2-5	TRBD1	TRBV28	.	TGTGCCAGCAGTCCGGAAGGACAGGGGGCGAATGAGACCCAGTACTTC	CASSPEGQGANETQYF
TRBJ1-2	.	TRBV28	.	TGTGCCAGCAGTTTCGGGCAGAACTATGGCTACACCTTC	CASSFGQNYGYTF
TRBJ2-1	TRBD2	TRBV28	.	TGTGCCAGCAGTTTATTGGCGGGGGGGAGTTGGGATGAGCAGTTCTTC	CASSLLAGGSWDEQFF
TRBJ1-3	.	TRBV28	.	TGTGCCAGCACCCGAATTATCTACTCTGGAAACACCATATATTTT	CASTRIIYSGNTIYF
TRBJ1-5	.	TRBV13	.	TGTGCCAGCAGCTTAGGCCGGGGGTACCATCAGCCCCAGCATTTT	CASSLGRGYHQPQHF